Presented here are 28 T cell receptor beta chains from one specimen sequenced in a study of T cell responses to AZD1222 COVID-19 vaccine. The data were produced by immunoSEQ multiplex PCR, yet TCRdb's version contains in-frame clones alone and is incomplete. The data contain 85,000 to 130,000 clones, over 85% of them seen just once; the ten biggest clones take up around 5%. The starting material was peripheral blood, obtained on day 0 of AZD1222 vaccination. Receptor source: an adult in good health.

This chain links TRBV5-1 with TRBJ2-7; 8 positions match TRBD1. Germline CDR1 is SGHRS and CDR2 is YFSETQ. With 4 bases clipped from V and 6 bases from J, the junction kept 9 bases outside the gene matches. This CDR3 spans 14 amino acids. The CDR3 nucleotides read TGCGCCAGCAGCCTGCGGACAGGGACGAGCGAGCAGTACTTC. Its protein is CASSLRTGTSEQYF.

The chain recombines TRBV5-1 with TRBJ2-7; no reliable D call. Deletions cut 4 bases from V and 5 bases from J, with 19 bases between. The germline gives CDR1 SGHRS, CDR2 YFSETQ. CDR3 length: 15 amino acids. This CDR3 reads CASSRVAGRQNEQYF. CDR3 in DNA: TGCGCCAGCAGCCGCGTGGCAGGCCGTCAAAACGAGCAGTACTTC.

This clone was picked up a small number of times. CDR3 sequence: CASSDSAGPAEQFF. The CDR3 region has the DNA TGTGCCAGCAGTGACTCCGCGGGGCCGGCTGAGCAGTTCTTC. The chain is built from TRBV6-4 and TRBJ2-1, with D possibly matching TRBD2 (6 bases). V shed 0 bases and J shed 9 bases, with 12 bases lying between them. Looked up from germline, CDR1 is MRHNA and CDR2 is SNTAGT. The CDR3 has 14 amino acids.

The gene calls are TRBV14 and TRBJ1-2; the D gene is possibly TRBD1 (5 bases). Trimming left V 7 bases short and J 4 bases short, with 19 bases between. CDR3 size: 15 residues. CDR1 is SGHDN, CDR2 FVKESK, per germline. The DNA of the CDR3 is TGTGCCAGCAAGTGGGGAGCCAGGGTCGGCTATGGCTACACCTTC. Amino acids: CASKWGARVGYGYTF. The full variable domain, in which reference TRBV14 and TRBJ1-2 provide the parts outside the CDR3, is EAGVTQFPSHSVIEKGQTVTLRCDPISGHDNLYWYRRVMGKEIKFLLHFVKESKQDESGMPNNRFLAERTGGTYSTLKVQPAELEDSGVYFCASKWGARVGYGYTFGSGTRLTVV.

The rearrangement links TRBV30 to TRBJ2-7; tentatively, D is TRBD1 (5 bases). The length of the CDR3 is 12 residues. Trimming cost V 2 bases and J 5 bases, with 10 bases left between them. CDR1 and CDR2 from the germline V gene are GTSNPN and SVGIG (reference sequence). DNA of the CDR3: TGTGCCTGGAGTCTAGGACACGACGAGCAGTACTTC. Encoded protein: CAWSLGHDEQYF.

The V and J genes are TRBV30 and TRBJ2-7; a possible D gene is TRBD2 (5 bases). The CDR3 totals 13 residues. Germline V gives CDR1 GTSNPN, CDR2 SVGIG (reference sequence). The V and J ends lost 0 bases and 2 bases respectively, with 8 bases between them. The CDR3 loop is CAWSVGRTYEQYF. The CDR3 bases are TGTGCCTGGAGTGTAGGGAGAACCTACGAGCAGTACTTC.

The rearrangement uses TRBV7-2 and TRBJ2-1; 12 bases are shared with TRBD2. The CDR3 totals 15 residues. The germline CDR1 and CDR2 sequences are SGHTA and FQGNSA. J gave up 5 bases and V 6 bases, and 5 bases lay outside the gene matches. The CDR3 region is CASSLLAGGNNEQFF. DNA of the CDR3: TGTGCCAGCAGTCTCCTAGCGGGAGGGAACAATGAGCAGTTCTTC.

In its sample, this clone was seen many times. The chain links TRBV19 to TRBJ1-1; D is unresolved. Trimming cost V 6 bases and J 11 bases, with 22 bases left between them. Germline V gives CDR1 LNHDA, CDR2 SQIVND (reference sequence). The CDR3 has 14 residues. CDR3 in amino acids: CASSPTSAQGRAFF. The CDR3 nucleotides are TGTGCCAGTAGCCCCACCTCGGCACAAGGTAGGGCTTTCTTT.

The chain combines TRBV6-5 with TRBJ2-3; D gene unclear. This CDR3 has 11 residues. V was shortened by 7 bases and J by 2 bases, with 4 bases between the two germline ends. The germline V gene encodes CDR1 MNHEY and CDR2 SVGAGI. The CDR3 bases are TGTGCCAGCAAGACCACAGATACGCAGTATTTT. Amino acid sequence: CASKTTDTQYF.

The gene calls are TRBV5-5 and TRBJ1-2; TRBD1 matches at 10 bases. After removal of 4 bases from V and 8 bases from J, the junction contained 8 bases not matched to a gene. CDR3 length: 14 amino acids. CDR1 SGHKS and CDR2 YYEKEE come from the germline V gene (reference sequence). For the CDR3, the DNA is TGTGCCAGCAGCCCCCGGGACAGGGGCCCGGGCTACACCTTC. It yields the protein CASSPRDRGPGYTF.

The chain is built from TRBV27 and TRBJ2-7; 7 nucleotides line up with TRBD1. CDR3 length: 14 residues. V trimming: 5 bases; J trimming: 0 bases; junction bases outside the gene matches: 4. The germline V gene encodes CDR1 MNHEY and CDR2 SMNVEV (reference sequence). CDR3 sequence reads: CASSRTGVSYEQYF. The CDR3 region has the DNA TGTGCCAGCAGTCGTACAGGGGTCTCCTACGAGCAGTACTTC.

The chain links TRBV28 to TRBJ2-7; D possibly corresponds to TRBD1 (5 bases). Trimming stripped 7 bases from V and 3 bases from J, with 7 bases between. The length of the CDR3 is 11 residues. CDR1 is MDHEN and CDR2 is SYDVKM in the germline V gene. The CDR3 reads CASTQGYEQYF. CDR3 sequence (DNA): TGTGCCAGCACCCAGGGCTACGAGCAGTACTTC.

V gene TRBV30 combines with J gene TRBJ1-3, with TRBD1 matching over 7 bases. Trimming took 5 bases from V and 2 from J; bases not matched to a gene: 3. The germline V gene has CDR1 GTSNPN and CDR2 SVGIG (reference sequence). The CDR3 spans 13 residues. CDR3 residues: CAWETGAGNTIYF. In nucleotides, the CDR3 is TGTGCCTGGGAAACAGGGGCTGGAAACACCATATATTTT.

This chain connects TRBV21-1 to TRBJ1-3; the table's D call TRBD1 went unverified against the DNA. TRBV21-1 is a known pseudogene. The CDR3 runs to 14 residues. The CDR3 bases are TGTGCCAGCAGCAAAGCAGGGGTCGGAAACACCATATATTTT. Its translation is CASSKAGVGNTIYF.

This chain joins TRBV6-2 or TRBV6-3 and TRBJ1-2; D might be TRBD1 (6 bases). Germline lookup yields CDR1 MNHEY and CDR2 SVGEGT. Trimming took off 2 bases at V and 3 bases at J, with 19 bases between the two ends. The CDR3 is made up of 17 amino acids. CDR3 protein: CASSYPGPLQGYYGYTF. CDR3 bases: TGTGCCAGCAGTTACCCGGGCCCATTACAGGGATACTATGGCTACACCTTC.

This chain joins TRBV10-3 and TRBJ2-1, with D tentatively TRBD2 (5 bases). CDR1 is ENHRY, CDR2 SYGVKD, per germline. The CDR3 consists of 14 residues. The V gene lost 5 bases and the J gene lost 2 bases, with 10 bases spanning the gap. Written as DNA, the CDR3 is TGTGCCATCAGTCCGAGGGCTCCCTACAATGAGCAGTTCTTC. This encodes CAISPRAPYNEQFF.

The rearrangement uses TRBV9 and TRBJ2-2, with D possibly matching TRBD2 (6 bases). The CDR3 sequence is 16 residues long. Looked up from germline, CDR1 is SGDLS and CDR2 is YYNGEE. Trimming shortened V by 4 bases and J by 2 bases, and 15 bases separated the two germline ends. The CDR3: CASSPHWGDNTGELFF. The CDR3 DNA is TGTGCCAGCAGCCCCCACTGGGGGGACAACACCGGGGAGCTGTTTTTT.

The chain links TRBV19 to TRBJ2-5; no definite D call. Between the trimmed V and J ends, which lost 1 base and 2 bases, there was a span of 11 bases. The CDR3 runs 15 residues. Per germline, CDR1 LNHDA and CDR2 SQIVND (reference sequence). CDR3 loop: CASSIGTDTQETQYF. The CDR3 coding sequence is TGTGCCAGTAGTATAGGGACGGATACACAAGAGACCCAGTACTTC.

J is TRBJ1-4 and V is TRBV5-4; D is perhaps TRBD1 (5 bases). Per germline, CDR1 SGHNT and CDR2 YYREEE (reference sequence). V dropped 0 bases and J dropped 8 bases, with 11 bases sitting between them. The CDR3 sequence is 14 residues long. The CDR3 region is CASSLDRGGEKLFF. CDR3 nucleotides: TGTGCCAGCAGCTTGGATAGGGGAGGAGAAAAACTGTTTTTT.

The rearrangement uses TRBV10-3 and TRBJ2-1; 9 nucleotides line up with TRBD2. The trim removed 2 bases at V and 9 bases at J, leaving 17 bases unmatched. CDR1 ENHRY and CDR2 SYGVKD come from the germline V gene. The length of the CDR3 is 18 residues. The CDR3 DNA reads as TGTGCCATCAGTGAGCCCAGCCGCGGAGCGGGAGGCTTTGGTGAGCAGTTCTTC. Translating it yields CAISEPSRGAGGFGEQFF.

The rearrangement joins TRBV6-2 or TRBV6-3 to TRBJ2-3, with TRBD2 matching over 10 bases. The germline V gene has CDR1 MNHEY and CDR2 SVGEGT. The CDR3 sequence is 14 residues long. V shed 5 bases, J shed 2 bases, and the junction held 1 base outside the gene matches. The CDR3 sequence: CASSSGRATDTQYF. The DNA for the CDR3 is TGTGCCAGCAGTAGCGGGAGGGCCACAGATACGCAGTATTTT.

The V and J genes are TRBV12-3 or TRBV12-4 and TRBJ1-2; D may be TRBD1 (5 bases). V was trimmed by 5 bases and J by 5 bases, leaving 6 bases between them. The CDR3 sequence is 11 residues long. This chain's CDR3 is CASSDRYGYTF. The CDR3 DNA reads as TGTGCCAGCAGTGACAGATATGGCTACACCTTC.

The chain recombines TRBV11-2 with TRBJ2-2; the D gene is possibly TRBD1 (6 bases). This CDR3 contains 16 residues. V dropped 4 bases and J dropped 0 bases, with 12 bases sitting between them. The germline gives CDR1 SGHAT, CDR2 FQNNGV. CDR3 residues: CASSSTGHTNTGELFF. The CDR3 coding sequence is TGTGCCAGCAGCTCCACGGGACATACGAACACCGGGGAGCTGTTTTTT.

This chain joins TRBV7-3 and TRBJ2-1; 8 bases match TRBD1. Trimming removed 2 bases from V and 6 bases from J; junction bases left unmatched: 9. Germline V gene lookup returns CDR1 SGHTA and CDR2 FQGTGA. The CDR3 sequence is 16 residues long. The DNA of the CDR3 is TGTGCCAGCAGCTTATCTGGGTCAGGGGGCTTCAATGAGCAGTTCTTC. It codes for CASSLSGSGGFNEQFF. Combining the CDR3 with reference TRBV7-3 and TRBJ2-1 gives the whole variable domain GAGVSQTPSNKVTEKGKYVELRCDPISGHTALYWYRQSLGQGPEFLIYFQGTGAADDSGLPNDRFFAVRPEGSVSTLKIQRTERGDSAVYLCASSLSGSGGFNEQFFGPGTRLTVL.

The rearrangement links TRBV7-2 to TRBJ2-7, with D possibly being TRBD2 (6 bases). Trimming took 1 base from V and 5 from J, leaving 12 bases between them. The CDR3 totals 14 residues. Germline V gene data show CDR1 as SGHTA and CDR2 as FQGNSA. CDR3 amino acids: CASSLDGTLDEQYF. The CDR3 bases are TGTGCCAGCAGCTTAGATGGGACTCTGGACGAGCAGTACTTC.

CDR3 residues: CASIPGREYPEQFF. The DNA of the CDR3 is TGTGCCAGCATCCCAGGACGCGAATACCCCGAGCAGTTCTTC. The chain combines TRBV7-2 with TRBJ2-1; D not resolved. Germline V CDR1 and CDR2: SGHTA, FQGNSA. The CDR3 is 14 amino acids. The V end lost 7 bases, the J end lost 10 bases, and 20 bases lay between the germline ends.

The CDR3: CASSQESKGLDTIYF. In DNA, the CDR3 is TGTGCCAGCAGCCAAGAATCGAAGGGGTTGGACACCATATATTTT. This chain joins TRBV4-2 and TRBJ1-3; D may be TRBD1 (5 bases). With 0 bases removed from V and 8 bases from J, the gap between germline ends came to 14 bases. This CDR3 region has 15 residues. Germline values: CDR1 LGHNA, CDR2 YNFKEQ.

V and J are TRBV25-1 and TRBJ2-7, with D unresolved. Trimming removed 1 base at V and 2 bases at J, with 9 bases between. CDR3 length: 14 amino acids. Germline CDR1 MGHDK, CDR2 SYGVNS. DNA for the CDR3: TGTGCCAGCAGTGAATTGGGCGGAACCTACGAGCAGTACTTC. It is translated as CASSELGGTYEQYF.